This T cell receptor beta chain was sequenced for a study of T cell responses to AZD1222 COVID-19 vaccine. The CDR3 runs to 16 residues. Germline-derived CDR1 and CDR2 are SEHNR and FQNEAQ (reference sequence). V gave up 5 bases and J gave up 0 bases, with 13 bases separating them. The protocol was immunoSEQ multiplex PCR, while the TCRdb copy is restricted to in-frame clones and leaves out a portion. Of approximately 110,000 clones listed, 80% to 90% are singletons. Sequencing was performed on peripheral blood, taken on day 0 of AZD1222 vaccination. The rearrangement joins TRBV7-9 to TRBJ2-2; D unclear. The sequence was collected from an adult in good health. The CDR3 nucleotides read TGTGCCAGCAGCCCCCCGGGCAGATCGAACACCGGGGAGCTGTTTTTT. It codes for CASSPPGRSNTGELFF.